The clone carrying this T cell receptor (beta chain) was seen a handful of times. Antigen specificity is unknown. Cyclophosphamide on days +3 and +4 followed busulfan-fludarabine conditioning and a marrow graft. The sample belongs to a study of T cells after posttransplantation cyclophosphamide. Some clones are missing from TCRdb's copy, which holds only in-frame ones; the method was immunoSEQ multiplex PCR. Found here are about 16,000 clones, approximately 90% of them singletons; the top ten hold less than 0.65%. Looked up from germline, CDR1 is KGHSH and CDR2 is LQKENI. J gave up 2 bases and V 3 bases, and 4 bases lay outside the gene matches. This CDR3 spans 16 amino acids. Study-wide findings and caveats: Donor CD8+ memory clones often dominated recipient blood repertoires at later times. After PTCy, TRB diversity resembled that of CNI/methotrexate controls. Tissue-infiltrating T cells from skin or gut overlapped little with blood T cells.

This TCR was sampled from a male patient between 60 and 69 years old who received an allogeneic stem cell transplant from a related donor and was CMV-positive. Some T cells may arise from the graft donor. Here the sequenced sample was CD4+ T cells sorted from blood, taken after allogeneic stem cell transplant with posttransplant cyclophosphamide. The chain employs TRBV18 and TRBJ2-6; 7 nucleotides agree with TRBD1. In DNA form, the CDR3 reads TGTGCCAGCTCACCCTTTACAGGGGCTGGGGCCAACGTCCTGACTTTC. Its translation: CASSPFTGAGANVLTF.